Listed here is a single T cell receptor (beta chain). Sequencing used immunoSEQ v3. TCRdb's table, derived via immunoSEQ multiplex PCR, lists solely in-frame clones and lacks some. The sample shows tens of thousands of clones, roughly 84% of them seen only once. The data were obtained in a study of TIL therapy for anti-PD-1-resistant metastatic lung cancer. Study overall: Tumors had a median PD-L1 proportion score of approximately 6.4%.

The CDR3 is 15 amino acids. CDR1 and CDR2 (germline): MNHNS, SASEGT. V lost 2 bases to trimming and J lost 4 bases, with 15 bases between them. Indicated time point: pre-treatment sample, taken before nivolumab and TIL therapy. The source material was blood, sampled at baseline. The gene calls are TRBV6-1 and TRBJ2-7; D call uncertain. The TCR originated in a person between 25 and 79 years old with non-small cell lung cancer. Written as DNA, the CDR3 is TGTGCCAGCAGTGAAACCTTGGTGGGTCAGTACGAGCAGTACTTC. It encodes CASSETLVGQYEQYF.